This T cell receptor beta chain was sequenced in a study of tissue T cells after allogeneic stem cell transplantation. Across the study: Before transplant, recipient-origin PBMCs were collected in roughly five GVHD patients. Study outcomes and limitations: Within patients, tissue anatomy strongly shaped TCR repertoire composition.

Here immunoSEQ multiplex PCR was the method, and the copy in TCRdb shows in-frame clones only, minus some. The profile shows around 28,000 clones, roughly 87% of them singletons. For this clone: Its specificity is not known.

This CDR3 has 13 residues. Losses at the gene ends were 6 bases for V and 8 bases for J; bases not matched to a gene: 2. The receptor comes from a woman between 18 and 55 years old who later had graft-versus-host disease after an allogeneic stem cell transplant. Sequenced here: blood, sampled before transplantation. The chain combines TRBV12-3 or TRBV12-4 with TRBJ1-6; 9 nucleotides align to TRBD1. The chain's CDR3 is CASRRTGDSPLHF. The DNA of the CDR3 is TGTGCCAGCAGACGGACAGGGGATTCACCCCTCCACTTT.